A selection of T cell receptor beta chains follows, all from one sample in a study of shared clonotypes between healthy human individuals. Data came from immunoSEQ multiplex PCR; TCRdb stores just in-frame clones and leaves some out. The repertoire holds around 2.5 million clones, with 93% as singletons. Sequencing was carried out using naive CD4+ T cells from PBMCs. The origin of the receptors is a man aged 18 to 29 in good health. Some clones in this sample may be carry-over from other donors' samples. Both conserved end residues are part of each CDR3. The D gene is left open where the match is weak.

d_call j_call v_call cdr3_aa cdr3_nt
. TRBJ1-3 TRBV4-1 CASSQDSRKSSGNTIYF TGCGCCAGCAGCCAAGACAGCCGAAAGAGCTCTGGAAACACCATATATTTT
. TRBJ2-4 TRBV30 CAWSVLEGNIQYF TGTGCCTGGAGTGTACTGGAGGGGAACATTCAGTACTTC
TRBD2 TRBJ2-2 TRBV19 CASRLGLAGSGELFF TGTGCCAGTAGGCTGGGACTAGCGGGATCCGGGGAGCTGTTTTTT
. TRBJ1-2 TRBV19 CASSIVQGRYGYTF TGTGCCAGTAGTATAGTTCAGGGGCGATATGGCTACACCTTC
. TRBJ1-4 TRBV9 CASSAGGAGPSATNEKLFF TGTGCCAGCAGCGCGGGGGGCGCAGGCCCGTCAGCAACTAATGAAAAACTGTTTTTT
. TRBJ1-5 TRBV6-1 CASRGESNQPQHF TGTGCCAGCAGGGGTGAGAGCAATCAGCCCCAGCATTTT
. TRBJ2-1 TRBV29-1 CSAIPGLSSYNEQFF TGCAGCGCCATTCCGGGACTTAGCTCCTACAATGAGCAGTTCTTC
TRBD1 TRBJ1-2 TRBV27 CASGRDRVYTF TGTGCCAGCGGAAGAGACAGGGTCTACACCTTC
. TRBJ1-5 TRBV9 CASSVSGTPSQPQHF TGTGCCAGCAGCGTTTCCGGGACCCCAAGCCAGCCCCAGCATTTT
TRBD2 TRBJ2-7 TRBV7-9 CASSSGRESRHEQYF TGTGCCAGCAGCTCCGGGCGGGAGTCACGCCACGAGCAGTACTTC
. TRBJ1-1 TRBV28 CASSPALATEAFF TGTGCCAGCAGTCCCGCCCTGGCCACTGAAGCTTTCTTT
TRBD2 TRBJ2-1 TRBV28 CASSYLGDTGTSGSLPYNEQFF TGTGCCAGCAGTTATTTGGGGGATACCGGGACTAGCGGGAGTTTGCCCTACAATGAGCAGTTCTTC
TRBD1 TRBJ2-7 TRBV18 CASSPTGEGYEQYF TGTGCCAGCTCACCAACAGGGGAAGGATACGAGCAGTACTTC
TRBD1 TRBJ2-7 TRBV5-1 CASSTTGNEQYF TGCGCCAGCAGCACGACAGGGAACGAGCAGTACTTC
TRBD1 TRBJ2-7 TRBV18 CASSPRTGSVEQYF TGTGCCAGCTCACCTAGGACAGGGTCAGTCGAGCAGTACTTC